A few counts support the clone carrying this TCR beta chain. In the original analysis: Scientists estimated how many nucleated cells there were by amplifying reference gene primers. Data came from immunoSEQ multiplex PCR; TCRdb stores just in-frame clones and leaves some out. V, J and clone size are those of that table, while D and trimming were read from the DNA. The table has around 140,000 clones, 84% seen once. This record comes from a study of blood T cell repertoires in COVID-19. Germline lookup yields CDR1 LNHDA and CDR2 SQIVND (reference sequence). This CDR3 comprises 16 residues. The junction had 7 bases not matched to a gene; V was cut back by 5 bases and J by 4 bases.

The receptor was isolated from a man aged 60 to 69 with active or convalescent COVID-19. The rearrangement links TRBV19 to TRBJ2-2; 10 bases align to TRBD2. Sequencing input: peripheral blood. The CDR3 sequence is CASSARTSGATGELFF. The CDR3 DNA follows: TGTGCCAGTAGTGCCCGGACTAGCGGCGCCACCGGGGAGCTGTTTTTT.